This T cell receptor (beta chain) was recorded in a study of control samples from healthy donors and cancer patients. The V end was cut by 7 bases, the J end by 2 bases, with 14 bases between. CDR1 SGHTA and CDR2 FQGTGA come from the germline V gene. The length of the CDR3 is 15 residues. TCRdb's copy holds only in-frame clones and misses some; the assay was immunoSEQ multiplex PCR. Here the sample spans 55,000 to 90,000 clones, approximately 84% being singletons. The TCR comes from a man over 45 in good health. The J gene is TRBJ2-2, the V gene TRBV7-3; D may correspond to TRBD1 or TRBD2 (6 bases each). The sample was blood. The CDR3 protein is CASNQEGGNTGELFF. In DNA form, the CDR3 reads TGTGCCAGCAACCAAGAGGGGGGCAACACCGGGGAGCTGTTTTTT. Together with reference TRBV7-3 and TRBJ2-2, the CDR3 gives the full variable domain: GAGVSQTPSNKVTEKGKYVELRCDPISGHTALYWYRQSLGQGPEFLIYFQGTGAADDSGLPNDRFFAVRPEGSVSTLKIQRTERGDSAVYLCASNQEGGNTGELFFGEGSRLTVL.